This T cell receptor (beta chain) was obtained from a study of T-cell memory formation after mild COVID-19. In the study overall: Largely donor-specific sequence clusters came from a couple of donors.

Findings and limits, study-wide: Clones that contracted clustered mainly in CM and EM if CD4+ and in EMRA if CD8+. Prior to infection, memory already included some responding clones, suggesting cross-reactive memory joined.

Regarding this clonotype: What it binds is not known.

With 0 bases removed from V and 4 bases from J, the gap between germline ends came to 10 bases. The CDR3 has 15 residues. Germline V gene lookup returns CDR1 LGHNA and CDR2 YSLEER. 5'RACE, which relied on constant-segment primers, yielded TCR alpha and TCR beta cDNA libraries carrying sample barcodes and UMIs. One entry per CDR3 protein, called by TCRdb with MiXCR from the 5' RACE reads. The sample yields more than 250,000 distinct CDR3 sequences, 16% seen once. Sequencing input: PBMCs or a T cell subset sorted from them (not recorded which). This chain links TRBV4-3 with TRBJ1-3, with D perhaps TRBD1 (6 bases). The clonotype comes from a man aged 18 to 30 who had mild COVID-19 (a few samples of this study predate the infection). Cell type and time point are not known. CDR3 sequence reads: CASSQDTGFGNTIYF. Here the CDR3 DNA reads TGCGCCAGCAGCCAAGATACAGGGTTCGGAAACACCATATATTTT.